This T cell receptor (beta chain) was captured by sequencing in a study of neurological immune-mediated disorders. The time point was: longitudinal time-point 3. The sample holds many counts of this clonotype. MiXCR, run by TCRdb on the 5' RACE reads, gives a single entry per CDR3 protein. The sample lists more than 50,000 distinct CDR3 sequences, about 8% occurring once. CDR3 size: 11 residues. Germline assignment: CDR1 SQVTM and CDR2 ANQGSEA. The chain combines TRBV29-1 with TRBJ2-2; D uncertain. The clonotype originates from a woman aged 40 to 50 in good health. The sample consisted of PBMCs. CDR3 in amino acids: CGFSVAGELFF. CDR3 DNA sequence: TGCGGCTTTTCAGTCGCCGGGGAGCTGTTTTTT.